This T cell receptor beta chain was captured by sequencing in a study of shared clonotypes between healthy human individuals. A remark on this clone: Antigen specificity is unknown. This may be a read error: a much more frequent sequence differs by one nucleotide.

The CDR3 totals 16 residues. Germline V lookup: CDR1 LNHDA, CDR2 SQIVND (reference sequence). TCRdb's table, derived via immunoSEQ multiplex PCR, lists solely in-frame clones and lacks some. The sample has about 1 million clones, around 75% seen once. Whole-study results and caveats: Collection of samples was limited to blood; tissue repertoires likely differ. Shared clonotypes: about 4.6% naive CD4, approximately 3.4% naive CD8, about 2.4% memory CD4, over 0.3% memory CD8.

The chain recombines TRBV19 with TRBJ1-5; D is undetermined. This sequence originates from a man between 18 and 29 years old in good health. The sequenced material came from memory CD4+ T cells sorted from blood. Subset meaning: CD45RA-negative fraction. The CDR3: CVSSARIPAGNQPQHF. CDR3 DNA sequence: TGTGTCAGTAGTGCTCGTATACCCGCGGGCAATCAGCCCCAGCATTTT.